Following are 3 T cell receptor beta chains from one sample sequenced in a study of cytomegalovirus exposure and HLA in healthy donors. PCR amplification relied on 60 Vbeta primers (plus 13 Jbeta primers). The data were produced by immunoSEQ multiplex PCR, yet TCRdb's version contains in-frame clones alone and is incomplete. The sample includes about 120,000 clones, 81% seen only once; the top ten take more than 3%. Source material: PBMCs. The receptors here all came from a man younger than 35 in good health and CMV-seropositive.

This clone was seen once. V is TRBV19 and J is TRBJ1-3; D gene ambiguous. Germline CDR1 LNHDA, CDR2 SQIVND (reference sequence). Trimming took off 3 bases at V and 0 bases at J, with 9 bases between the two ends. CDR3 length equals 15 residues. The CDR3 DNA reads as TGTGCCAGTAGTATCCCCTGGAGCTCTGGAAACACCATATATTTT. As protein: CASSIPWSSGNTIYF. Drawing the rest from reference TRBV19 and TRBJ1-3, the complete variable domain is DGGITQSPKYLFRKEGQNVTLSCEQNLNHDAMYWYRQDPGQGLRLIYYSQIVNDFQKGDIAEGYSVSREKKESFPLTVTSAQKNPTAFYLCASSIPWSSGNTIYFGEGSWLTVV.

This clone was seen a few times. V gene TRBV11-1 combines with J gene TRBJ2-5; 8 bases match TRBD1. Germline values: CDR1 SGHAT, CDR2 FQDESV (reference sequence). The CDR3 sequence is 15 residues long. Losses at the gene ends were 5 bases for V and 5 bases for J; bases not matched to a gene: 10. DNA for the CDR3: TGTGCCAGCAGCCGTAACAGGGGGGAGAGGGAGACCCAGTACTTC. It encodes CASSRNRGERETQYF. Looking up the rest from reference TRBV11-1 and TRBJ2-5 gives the full variable domain: EAEVAQSPRYKITEKSQAVAFWCDPISGHATLYWYRQILGQGPELLVQFQDESVVDDSQLPKDRFSAERLKGVDSTLKIQPAELGDSAMYLCASSRNRGERETQYFGPGTRLLVL.

The chain carries TRBV27 and TRBJ1-4; 9 bases are a match to TRBD1. Germline values: CDR1 MNHEY, CDR2 SMNVEV (reference sequence). This CDR3 spans 20 amino acids. The V gene end was trimmed by 2 bases and the J gene end by 4 bases; junction bases not matched to a gene: 17. The chain's CDR3 is CASSLLGPGQGNPRNEKLFF. As DNA, the CDR3 is TGTGCCAGCAGTTTACTCGGACCGGGACAGGGTAATCCGCGTAATGAAAAACTGTTTTTT.